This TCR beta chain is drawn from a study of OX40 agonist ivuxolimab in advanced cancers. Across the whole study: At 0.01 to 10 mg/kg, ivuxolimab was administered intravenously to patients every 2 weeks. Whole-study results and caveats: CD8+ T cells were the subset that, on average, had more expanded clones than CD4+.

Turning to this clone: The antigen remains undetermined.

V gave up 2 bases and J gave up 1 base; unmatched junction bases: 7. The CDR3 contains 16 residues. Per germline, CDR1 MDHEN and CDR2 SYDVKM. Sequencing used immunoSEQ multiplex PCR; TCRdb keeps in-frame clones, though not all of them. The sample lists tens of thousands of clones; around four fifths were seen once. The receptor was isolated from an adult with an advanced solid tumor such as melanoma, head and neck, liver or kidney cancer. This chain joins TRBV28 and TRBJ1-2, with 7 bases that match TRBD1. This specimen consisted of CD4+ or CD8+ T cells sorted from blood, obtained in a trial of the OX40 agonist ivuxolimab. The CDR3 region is CASSLGRGRNNYGYTF. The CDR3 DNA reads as TGTGCCAGCAGTTTAGGTAGGGGGCGCAATAACTATGGCTACACCTTC.